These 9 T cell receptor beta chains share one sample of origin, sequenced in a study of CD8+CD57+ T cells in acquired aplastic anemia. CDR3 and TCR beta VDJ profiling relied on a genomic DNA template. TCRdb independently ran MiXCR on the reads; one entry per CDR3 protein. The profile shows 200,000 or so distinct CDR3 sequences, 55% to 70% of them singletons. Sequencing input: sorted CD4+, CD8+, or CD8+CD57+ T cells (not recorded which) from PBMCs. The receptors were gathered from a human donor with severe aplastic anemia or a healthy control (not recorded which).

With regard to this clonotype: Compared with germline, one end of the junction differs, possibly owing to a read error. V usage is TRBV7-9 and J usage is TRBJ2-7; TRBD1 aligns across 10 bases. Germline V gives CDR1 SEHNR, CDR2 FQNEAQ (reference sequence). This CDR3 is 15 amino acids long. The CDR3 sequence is CAGSSRQGAICEQYF. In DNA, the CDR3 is TGTGCCGGCAGTTCCAGACAGGGGGCAATCTGCGAGCAGTACTTC.

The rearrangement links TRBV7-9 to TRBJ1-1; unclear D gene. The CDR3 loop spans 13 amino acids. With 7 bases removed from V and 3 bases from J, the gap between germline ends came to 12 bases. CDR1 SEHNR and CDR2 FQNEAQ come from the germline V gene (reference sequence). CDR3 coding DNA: TGTGCCAGCACCCTGCCCATCCACACTGAAGCTTTCTTT. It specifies CASTLPIHTEAFF. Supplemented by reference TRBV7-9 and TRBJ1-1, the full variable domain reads DTGVSQNPRHKITKRGQNVTFRCDPISEHNRLYWYRQTLGQGPEFLTYFQNEAQLEKSRLLSDRFSAERPKGSFSTLEIQRTEQGDSAMYLCASTLPIHTEAFFGQGTRLTVV.

CDR3 coding DNA: TGTGCCATCAGTGAGACGGGGGCCGCCACAGATACGCAGTATTTT. Translation: CAISETGAATDTQYF. The V call is TRBV10-3, the J call TRBJ2-3, with D perhaps matching TRBD1 or TRBD2 (6 bases each). Germline lookup yields CDR1 ENHRY and CDR2 SYGVKD. V was cut by 2 bases and J by 2 bases, with 11 bases left in between. There are 15 residues in the CDR3.

The CDR3 DNA reads as TGTGCCAGTAGTGCAGGGGTTCGGGAGCAGTACTTC. As protein: CASSAGVREQYF. This chain links TRBV19 with TRBJ2-7; D perhaps matches TRBD1 (6 bases). Trimming shortened V by 5 bases and J by 7 bases, and 12 bases separated the two germline ends. Germline assignment: CDR1 LNHDA and CDR2 SQIVND (reference sequence). The CDR3 has 12 residues.

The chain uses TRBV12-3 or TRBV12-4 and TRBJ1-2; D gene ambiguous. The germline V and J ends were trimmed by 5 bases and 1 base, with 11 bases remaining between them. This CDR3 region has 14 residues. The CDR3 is CASSDSRINYGYTF. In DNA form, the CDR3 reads TGTGCCAGCAGTGACTCGAGGATTAACTATGGCTACACCTTC.

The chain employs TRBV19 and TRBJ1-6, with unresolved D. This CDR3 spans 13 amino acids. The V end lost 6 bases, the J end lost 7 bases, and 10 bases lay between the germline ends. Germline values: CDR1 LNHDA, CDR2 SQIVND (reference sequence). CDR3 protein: CASRDPPNSPLHF. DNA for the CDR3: TGTGCCAGTAGAGACCCGCCAAATTCACCCCTCCACTTT.

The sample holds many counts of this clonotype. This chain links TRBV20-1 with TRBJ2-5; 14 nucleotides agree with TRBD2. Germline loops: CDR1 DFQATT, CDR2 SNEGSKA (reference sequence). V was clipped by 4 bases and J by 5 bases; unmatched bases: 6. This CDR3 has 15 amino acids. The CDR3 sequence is CSAKTSGGAGETQYF. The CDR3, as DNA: TGCAGTGCTAAGACTAGCGGGGGGGCCGGTGAGACCCAGTACTTC.

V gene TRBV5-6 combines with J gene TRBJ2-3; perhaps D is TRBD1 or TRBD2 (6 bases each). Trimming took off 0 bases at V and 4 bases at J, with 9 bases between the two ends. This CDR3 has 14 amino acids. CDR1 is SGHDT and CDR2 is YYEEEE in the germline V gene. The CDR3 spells CASSLAGAADTQYF. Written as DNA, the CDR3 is TGTGCCAGCAGCTTGGCGGGGGCGGCAGATACGCAGTATTTT.

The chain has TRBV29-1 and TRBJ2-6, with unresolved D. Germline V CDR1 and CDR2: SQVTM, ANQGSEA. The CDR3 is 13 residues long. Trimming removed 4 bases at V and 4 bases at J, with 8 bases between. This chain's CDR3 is CSVVPPGANVLTF. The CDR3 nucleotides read TGCAGCGTTGTTCCCCCGGGGGCCAACGTCCTGACTTTC.